The clone carrying this T cell receptor (beta chain) was recorded at least ten times. Its antigen remains unknown. With MiXCR, TCRdb called clones anew from the PCR reads. The table includes around 24,000 clones, more than 20% detected once. The data stem from a study of metastatic and nonmetastatic thyroid tumors. Study summary: From malignant and benign thyroid patients, repertoires in blood and in tumor or nodule tissue were compared. Broader study findings: It was reported that TCR beta diversity was significantly higher in malignant thyroid tumors than benign nodules, in blood and tumor.

None of the patients had undergone any treatment ahead of thyroid surgery. Sequencing input: tumor tissue. This clonotype originated in a male donor with papillary thyroid cancer or a benign thyroid nodule (not recorded which). Some clones in this sample may be carry-over from other donors' samples.

Here the CDR3 reads CASSFEGSPLHF. The CDR3 DNA follows: TGTGCCAGCAGTTTCGAGGGTTCACCCCTCCACTTT. The rearrangement joins TRBV28 to TRBJ1-6, with D hard to call. Germline CDR1 and CDR2: MDHEN and SYDVKM. This CDR3 is 12 amino acids long. V shed 3 bases and J shed 9 bases, with 6 bases lying between them.